This record covers a single TCR beta chain. The target antigen is unknown. The data stem from a study of cytomegalovirus exposure and HLA in healthy donors. Study at large: In an early release, HLA-typed donors contributed roughly 85 million unique TCR sequences.

The germline CDR1 and CDR2 sequences are SGDLS and YYNGEE. Trimming removed 2 bases from V and 4 bases from J; junction bases left unmatched: 8. The CDR3 spans 16 residues. Participants comprised healthy donors of bone marrow. The PCR ran on 60 Vbeta and 13 Jbeta primers. The method was immunoSEQ multiplex PCR; TCRdb's version includes in-frame clones alone and lacks a portion of them. The sample has 150,000 to 200,000 clones; roughly 85% are singletons. Study-level points and caveats: Through in vitro validation, three CMV-associated chains were shown to be specific for CMV antigens.

This chain joins TRBV9 and TRBJ2-5; TRBD2 aligns across 10 bases. The source is a male donor in good health and CMV-seronegative. The sequencing input was PBMCs. Here the CDR3 DNA reads TGTGCCAGCAGCGTGTCAGCGGGGGGGCCGGCAGAGACCCAGTACTTC. Protein product: CASSVSAGGPAETQYF.